This TCR beta chain stems from a study of OX40 agonist ivuxolimab in advanced cancers. The wider study: At doses from 0.01 to 10 mg/kg, patients were given intravenous ivuxolimab every 2 weeks. Those treated in dose escalation had hepatocellular carcinoma, melanoma, renal cell cancer or head and neck cancer.

Study-wide results and limits: CD4+ and CD8+ T cells in blood underwent clonal expansion by week 6 at 0.1 to 3.0 mg/kg. Individuals who were partial responders at 0.1-3.0 mg/kg had clonal expansion that ranked among the lowest.

In regard to this clone: The antigen is unknown.

Trimming cost V 1 base and J 3 bases, with 13 bases left between them. CDR1 is GTSNPN, CDR2 SVGIG, per germline (reference sequence). The CDR3 length is 15 residues. Here immunoSEQ multiplex PCR was the method, and the copy in TCRdb shows in-frame clones only, minus some. The sample lists just over 60,000 clones, approximately 86% occurring once. The TCR sequence derives from an adult with an advanced solid tumor such as melanoma, head and neck, liver or kidney cancer. The chain is built from TRBV30 and TRBJ1-5; no definite D call. The source material was CD4+ or CD8+ T cells sorted from blood, sampled in a trial of the OX40 agonist ivuxolimab. CDR3 nucleotides: TGTGCCTGGAGTGGAGGGAACGAGAACAATCAGCCCCAGCATTTT. Its translation is CAWSGGNENNQPQHF.